The sequence of this T cell receptor (beta chain) was determined in a study of cytomegalovirus exposure and HLA in healthy donors. Looking at the study overall: Most donors, about 77% of 350 to 450 genotyped, fell in the Caucasian-associated ancestry cluster.

With 8 bases clipped from V and 2 bases from J, the junction kept 5 bases outside the gene matches. The length of the CDR3 is 14 residues. Germline V gene sequence: CDR1 MNHNS, CDR2 SASEGT. The primer mix had 60 Vbeta and 13 Jbeta primers. Data came from immunoSEQ multiplex PCR; TCRdb stores just in-frame clones and leaves some out. The sample holds about 200,000 clones; about an eighth are singletons and the top ten take about 8%. In its sample, this clone was seen a few times. The chain uses TRBV6-1 and TRBJ2-1; 8 bases map to TRBD2. What was sequenced was PBMCs. This clonotype was obtained from a man between 45 and 60 years old in good health and CMV-seropositive. For the CDR3, the DNA is TGTGCCAGCGGGACGGGGGGGCCCTACAATGAGCAGTTCTTC. It encodes CASGTGGPYNEQFF.